This T cell receptor beta chain was recorded in a study of CD8 T cells in ankylosing spondylitis. Study-wide results and limits: Certain motif variants had earlier been reported in reactive arthritis synovial fluid and blood. Made up of 7 to 9 highly homologous variants, a TCR beta motif appeared characteristic of ankylosing spondylitis blood. The disease-linked clones had a CD8+ phenotype and low blood frequencies.

Quantitative molecular-barcoded 5'-RACE generated the TCR beta libraries. From the 5' RACE reads, TCRdb called clonotypes with MiXCR, one entry per CDR3 protein. This table has about 130,000 distinct CDR3 sequences, around 9.7% appearing once. The CDR3 loop spans 14 amino acids. Germline V gene lookup returns CDR1 LGHNA and CDR2 YSLEER. Trimming stripped 2 bases from V and 1 base from J, with 8 bases between. This clonotype has a handful of counts. The antigen is unknown. J is TRBJ2-5 and V is TRBV4-3; D not certain. Sequenced input: blood, either unsorted or a sorted T cell fraction (not recorded which). The receptor's source is a male donor with ankylosing spondylitis or in good health (not recorded which). In DNA, the CDR3 is TGCGCCAGCAGCCAAATAGACGGCCAAGAGACCCAGTACTTC. The encoded protein is CASSQIDGQETQYF.